The source of this T cell receptor (beta chain) is a study of glioma-infiltrating T cells after dendritic cell vaccination. Whole-study context: Patients had newly diagnosed or recurrent glioblastoma and received dendritic cell vaccines.

CDR3 length: 15 amino acids. Germline V gene data show CDR1 as LNHNV and CDR2 as YYDKDF (reference sequence). Trimming took off 0 bases at V and 4 bases at J, with 13 bases between the two ends. Produced via immunoSEQ multiplex PCR; TCRdb's table is partial and in-frame only. This sample has some 70,000 clones, with about four fifths found just once. The gene calls are TRBV15 and TRBJ2-7; D is uncertain. The source of this sequence is a human donor with glioblastoma. The sample consisted of blood, taken before dendritic cell vaccination. The CDR3 nucleotides are TGTGCCACCAGCAGAGATCGCAGTTCAGGTTACGAGCAGTACTTC. Translating gives CATSRDRSSGYEQYF.